The 18 T cell receptor beta chains presented below share a single source sample, sequenced in a study of Graves' ophthalmopathy and Graves' hyperthyroidism. TCR beta CDR3 amplification used RNA transcripts. After a first-round RT-PCR with HTBI primers, a second-round multiplex PCR was run. TCRdb passed the multiplex PCR reads through MiXCR, listing each CDR3 protein once. The sample lists about 700,000 distinct CDR3 sequences, about 40% occurring once. The sample comprised peripheral blood. The origin of the receptors is an adult man with Graves' ophthalmopathy.

As regards this clonotype: This may be a read error: a much more frequent sequence differs by one nucleotide. The V call is TRBV7-2, the J call TRBJ2-7, with 8 bases fitting TRBD2. Trimming removed 5 bases from V and 4 bases from J; junction bases left unmatched: 7. The CDR3 totals 14 residues. The germline gives CDR1 SGHTA, CDR2 FQGNSA. The CDR3 loop reads CASSPPAGAYEQYV. For the CDR3, the DNA is TGTGCCAGCAGCCCCCCAGCGGGAGCTTACGAGCAGTACGTC.

This clonotype was seen repeatedly, ten times or more. V gene TRBV29-1 combines with J gene TRBJ2-7; maybe TRBD1 (5 bases). V lost 8 bases and J lost 3, with 11 bases in between. This CDR3 region has 11 residues. Per the germline V gene, CDR1 is SQVTM and CDR2 is ANQGSEA. The CDR3 nucleotides are TGCAGCCTCTTTAGGGGCTACGAGCAGTACTTC. It yields the protein CSLFRGYEQYF.

This sequence joins TRBV10-3 and TRBJ1-2, with D possibly matching TRBD1 (5 bases). Germline CDR1 ENHRY, CDR2 SYGVKD. CDR3 length: 15 amino acids. V lost 3 bases and J lost 0, with 11 bases in between. The CDR3 DNA sequence: TGTGCCATCAGTGAAGGGACGGCCACTAACTATGGCTACACCTTC. Translating it yields CAISEGTATNYGYTF.

V gene TRBV9 combines with J gene TRBJ1-1; TRBD1 agrees at 8 bases. Germline CDR1 and CDR2: SGDLS and YYNGEE. CDR3 length: 16 residues. J lost 7 bases, V lost 0 bases, and 11 bases had no gene match. The CDR3: CASSVVGTTGAYEAFF. As DNA, the CDR3 is TGTGCCAGCAGCGTAGTGGGTACGACAGGGGCGTATGAAGCTTTCTTT.

This clonotype was detected only a few times. The genes are TRBV12-3 or TRBV12-4 and TRBJ1-1; 9 bases align to TRBD1. The CDR3 loop spans 15 amino acids. The trim removed 6 bases at V and 4 bases at J, leaving 9 bases unmatched. In nucleotides, the CDR3 is TGTGCCAGCAGCCCATTAACAGGGGGCGGCACTGAAGCTTTCTTT. It encodes CASSPLTGGGTEAFF.

Many counts were recorded for this clonotype. The genes are TRBV7-9 and TRBJ1-2, with D possibly matching TRBD1 (5 bases). The V end lost 5 bases, the J end lost 8 bases, and 9 bases lay between the germline ends. The CDR3 length is 11 residues. From germline, CDR1 is SEHNR and CDR2 FQNEAQ (reference sequence). The CDR3 nucleotides are TGTGCCAGCAGCCGGGACTTGGGCTACACCTTC. It yields the protein CASSRDLGYTF.

This clonotype was seen at least ten times. The chain links TRBV12-3 or TRBV12-4 to TRBJ2-5; 7 bases are a match to TRBD1. Unmatched junction bases numbered 7, after V lost 4 bases and J lost 5 bases. This CDR3 spans 14 amino acids. In DNA, the CDR3 is TGTGCCAGCAGTTCCAAGGGGGCCTCGGAGACCCAGTACTTC. It translates to CASSSKGASETQYF.

This clonotype was found many times. V gene TRBV11-2 combines with J gene TRBJ2-5; D ambiguous. Per germline, CDR1 SGHAT and CDR2 FQNNGV. This CDR3 has 14 residues. Trimming stripped 5 bases from V and 5 bases from J, with 15 bases between. CDR3 nucleotide sequence: TGTGCCAGCAGCCTATCGTGGCTCCTGGAGACCCAGTACTTC. Encoded protein: CASSLSWLLETQYF.

This chain connects TRBV20-1 to TRBJ1-2; TRBD1 is a possible D gene (5 bases). Germline V CDR1 and CDR2: DFQATT, SNEGSKA (reference sequence). CDR3 length: 10 amino acids. Between the trimmed V and J ends, which lost 3 bases and 10 bases, there was a span of 9 bases. The CDR3 nucleotides read TGCAGTGCTAGGGGGACCCACTACACCTTC. This gives the protein CSARGTHYTF.

For this clonotype: Germline and junction disagree at one end, which may indicate a read error. V usage is TRBV4-1 and J usage is TRBJ2-5, with 8 bases aligning to TRBD1. Germline CDR1 reads MGHRA; CDR2 reads YSYEKL. This CDR3 comprises 16 residues. In DNA, the CDR3 is TGTGCCAGCAGCTTAGGTGTGGGACAGGACCAAGAGACCCAGTACTTC. Its translation: CASSLGVGQDQETQYF.

In this sample, this clonotype turned up many times. The chain couples TRBV7-2 to TRBJ2-7; TRBD2 might be the D (5 bases). The germline V and J ends were trimmed by 5 bases and 3 bases, with 14 bases remaining between them. The CDR3 is 14 residues long. Germline CDR1 reads SGHTA; CDR2 reads FQGNSA. The CDR3 bases are TGTGCCAGCAGCCGAGGGTTCCCAAACTACGAGCAGTACTTC. It specifies CASSRGFPNYEQYF.

The CDR3 here is CASSVDGGIYGYTF. In DNA, the CDR3 is TGTGCCAGCAGCGTAGATGGGGGCATCTATGGCTACACCTTC. The chain links TRBV25-1 to TRBJ1-2; TRBD1 is a possible D gene (6 bases). V was trimmed by 6 bases and J by 4 bases, leaving 15 bases between them. This CDR3 is 14 amino acids long. Germline V gene data show CDR1 as MGHDK and CDR2 as SYGVNS.

The chain has TRBV7-6 and TRBJ1-1; D may be TRBD1 (6 bases). With 5 bases removed from V and 0 bases from J, the gap between germline ends came to 19 bases. CDR3 length: 17 amino acids. CDR1 is SGHVS, CDR2 FNYEAQ, per germline. CDR3 amino acids: CASSQHRDTFMNTEAFF. As DNA, the CDR3 is TGTGCCAGCAGCCAGCACCGGGACACCTTCATGAACACTGAAGCTTTCTTT.

The rearrangement links TRBV12-3 or TRBV12-4 to TRBJ2-6, with unresolved D. This CDR3 is built from 17 residues. The CDR3 DNA reads TGTGCTAGTGGTTTGGTCACAGAACGCTCTGGGGCCAACGTCCTGACTTTC. As protein: CASGLVTERSGANVLTF.

The sample holds many counts of this clonotype. The gene calls are TRBV12-3 or TRBV12-4 and TRBJ2-5, with D tentatively TRBD2 (6 bases). Trimming cost V 3 bases and J 1 base, with 12 bases left between them. The CDR3 contains 15 residues. Written as DNA, the CDR3 is TGTGCCAGCAGTTTGACGGGAGCGGGCCAAGAGACCCAGTACTTC. This sequence encodes CASSLTGAGQETQYF.

Turning to this clonotype: Given a much more abundant clone one base away, this may be a read error. CDR3 amino acids: CASNGVFGANVLAF. The DNA of the CDR3 is TGTGCCAGCAATGGGGTCTTCGGGGCCAACGTCCTGGCTTTC. The J gene is TRBJ2-6, the V gene TRBV7-9; D might be TRBD1 or TRBD2, each matching 5 bases. The CDR3 totals 14 residues. The germline gives CDR1 SEHNR, CDR2 FQNEAQ (reference sequence).

The chain uses TRBV4-2 and TRBJ2-5, with TRBD2 matching 9 bases. V trimming: 0 bases; J trimming: 1 base; junction bases outside the gene matches: 12. Germline CDR1 LGHNA, CDR2 YNFKEQ. CDR3 length: 19 amino acids. The CDR3 coding sequence is TGTGCCAGCAGCCAAGATCTCGGGCTAGCGGGGCCAGTCCAAGAGACCCAGTACTTC. It is translated as CASSQDLGLAGPVQETQYF.

The chain joins TRBV2 to TRBJ1-1; D is uncertain. Trimming stripped 8 bases from V and 8 bases from J, with 21 bases between. Germline V gene sequence: CDR1 SNHLY, CDR2 FYNNEI. This CDR3 has 14 amino acids. CDR3 loop: CASLGDRITTEAFF. As DNA, the CDR3 is TGTGCCAGCTTAGGAGACCGGATTACCACGGAAGCTTTCTTT.